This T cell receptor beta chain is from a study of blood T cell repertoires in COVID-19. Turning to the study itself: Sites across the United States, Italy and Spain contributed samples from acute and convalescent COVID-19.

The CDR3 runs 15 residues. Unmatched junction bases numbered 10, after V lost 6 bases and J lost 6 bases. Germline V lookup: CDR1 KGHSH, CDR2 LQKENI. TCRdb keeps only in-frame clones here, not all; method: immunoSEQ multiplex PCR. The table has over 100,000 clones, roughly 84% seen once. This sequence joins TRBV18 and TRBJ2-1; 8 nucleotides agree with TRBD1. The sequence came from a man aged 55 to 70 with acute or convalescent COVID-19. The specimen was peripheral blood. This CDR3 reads CASSGGQGAVNEQFF. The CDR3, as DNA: TGTGCCAGCTCCGGAGGACAGGGTGCGGTCAATGAGCAGTTCTTC.